This T cell receptor (beta chain) derives from a study of T cells in Graves' hyperthyroidism and ophthalmopathy. Using RNA transcripts as the source, TCR beta CDR3 regions were amplified. The HTBI set primed first-round TCR CDR3 RT-PCR. A single record per CDR3 protein comes from TCRdb applying MiXCR to the multiplex PCR reads. The table lists about 640,000 distinct CDR3 sequences, roughly 20% of them singletons. The CDR3 is 14 residues long. The germline V and J ends were trimmed by 2 bases and 0 bases, with 2 bases remaining between them. CDR1 MNHEY and CDR2 SVGEGT come from the germline V gene. This clonotype was observed many times. Its antigen remains unidentified. Subjects with ophthalmopathy showed a Clinical Activity Score no lower than 3, a NOSPECS grade no lower than 4, and a duration shorter than 3 months. Study-wide results and caveats: Median prediction lead before ophthalmopathy onset was 6.5 months with the model. Among thyroid clonotypes expanded above 0.001, most also appeared in blood.

The receptor was isolated from a young man with Graves' ophthalmopathy. This rearrangement joins TRBV6-2 or TRBV6-3 to TRBJ2-6; the D is unclear. Source material: blood. The CDR3: CASSYSSGANVLTF. CDR3 sequence (DNA): TGTGCCAGCAGTTACAGCTCTGGGGCCAACGTCCTGACTTTC.